This T cell receptor (beta chain) came from a study of beta chain features in type 1 diabetes. Expressed TCRB transcripts were sequenced, since all the RNA that had been isolated was reverse transcribed. This table comes from immunoSEQ multiplex PCR, and its TCRdb copy is limited to in-frame clones, with some not included. The table records some 280,000 clones, about 13% of them present only once. CDR3 length equals 14 residues. Losses at the gene ends were 4 bases for V and 6 bases for J; bases not matched to a gene: 7. Germline values: CDR1 SGHRS, CDR2 YFSETQ. Broader study findings: All four CD4+ subsets from Type 1 diabetes patients carried moderately but significantly shorter TCRB CDR3s.

This clone was seen more than once but under ten times. Its matching antigen is unknown. The sequencing sample was made of naive CD4+ T cells from blood. The V gene is TRBV5-1, the J gene TRBJ1-5; 7 nucleotides agree with TRBD1. The clonotype comes from a young man with type 1 diabetes. CDR3 sequence (DNA): TGCGCCAGCAGCCCGCAGGGGGTGGGTCAGCCCCAGCATTTT. Its translation is CASSPQGVGQPQHF.